One sample yielded the 32 T cell receptor beta chains listed below, sequenced in a study of cytomegalovirus exposure and HLA in healthy donors. Use of 60 Vbeta and 13 Jbeta primers characterized the PCR. Assay: immunoSEQ multiplex PCR; the TCRdb copy retains only in-frame clones and omits some. The data show about 100,000 clones, with 60% to 80% seen just once and around a fifth held by the top ten. Material: PBMCs. The receptors derive from a woman in her sixties in good health and CMV-seropositive.

V gene TRBV10-1 combines with J gene TRBJ2-1; 7 bases line up with TRBD2. Losses at the gene ends were 8 bases for V and 6 bases for J; bases not matched to a gene: 7. CDR3 size: 13 residues. CDR1 WNHNN and CDR2 SYGVQD come from the germline V gene (reference sequence). This CDR3 reads CASSGLRTNEQFF. The CDR3 nucleotides are TGCGCCAGCTCGGGACTAAGAACCAATGAGCAGTTCTTC.

The chain combines TRBV25-1 with TRBJ2-4; no firm D call. The V end was cut by 1 base, the J end by 0 bases, with 4 bases between. CDR3 length: 14 residues. Germline-derived CDR1 and CDR2 are MGHDK and SYGVNS. As DNA, the CDR3 is TGTGCCAGCAGTGAATCTACAGCCAAAAACATTCAGTACTTC. The encoded protein is CASSESTAKNIQYF.

The chain uses TRBV4-1 and TRBJ2-5, with 8 bases identical to TRBD2. The germline gives CDR1 MGHRA, CDR2 YSYEKL. V dropped 4 bases and J dropped 2; count of bases not matched to a gene: 6. This CDR3 spans 15 amino acids. The CDR3 loop is CASSRSGTRQETQYF. DNA of the CDR3: TGCGCCAGCAGCCGATCCGGGACTAGACAAGAGACCCAGTACTTC.

This chain links TRBV28 with TRBJ2-1, with D tentatively TRBD1 (6 bases). The CDR3 is 15 amino acids. Trimming stripped 7 bases from V and 0 bases from J, with 13 bases between. Germline-derived CDR1 and CDR2 are MDHEN and SYDVKM. The CDR3 DNA reads as TGTGCCAGCACCTTAGGGGGTCACTCCTACAATGAGCAGTTCTTC. As protein: CASTLGGHSYNEQFF.

The J gene is TRBJ1-1, the V gene TRBV2; possible D gene TRBD1, 5 bases. Germline CDR1 is SNHLY and CDR2 is FYNNEI. With 8 bases removed from V and 8 bases from J, the gap between germline ends came to 24 bases. The CDR3 spans 15 residues. CDR3 DNA: TGTGCCAGCTATAGAGACGATATCGCTTCAGGGGAAGCTTTCTTT. It encodes CASYRDDIASGEAFF.

As regards this clone: One end of the junction varies from germline; a read error may be responsible. V is TRBV7-9 and J is TRBJ1-1; a possible D gene is TRBD1 (6 bases). The CDR3 contains 13 residues. Germline-derived CDR1 and CDR2 are SEHNR and FQNEAQ (reference sequence). The DNA of the CDR3 is TGTGCCAGCAGCTTCCGGGACACAAGTGAAGCTCTCTTT. Translation gives CASSFRDTSEALF.

The DNA of the CDR3 is TGTGCCATCATGCAGCGGGGGTTCAGCACAGATACGCAGTATTTT. Amino acid sequence: CAIMQRGFSTDTQYF. The V gene is TRBV10-3, the J gene TRBJ2-3, with 8 bases fitting TRBD2. Per germline, CDR1 ENHRY and CDR2 SYGVKD. The CDR3 sequence is 15 residues long. V lost 7 bases and J lost 0; bases outside the gene matches: 6.

The chain has TRBV19 and TRBJ2-2; D ambiguous. The CDR3 runs to 12 residues. The V and J ends lost 3 bases and 7 bases respectively, with 6 bases between them. The germline V gene has CDR1 LNHDA and CDR2 SQIVND (reference sequence). For the CDR3, the DNA is TGTGCCAGTAGTATGCGCGGCGGGGAGCTGTTTTTT. Its protein is CASSMRGGELFF. Together with reference TRBV19 and TRBJ2-2, the CDR3 gives the full variable domain: DGGITQSPKYLFRKEGQNVTLSCEQNLNHDAMYWYRQDPGQGLRLIYYSQIVNDFQKGDIAEGYSVSREKKESFPLTVTSAQKNPTAFYLCASSMRGGELFFGEGSRLTVL.

V gene TRBV6-1 combines with J gene TRBJ1-6; D unclear. Germline V gene sequence: CDR1 MNHNS, CDR2 SASEGT. The CDR3 runs 13 residues. The V and J ends lost 7 bases and 9 bases respectively, with 13 bases between them. The CDR3 DNA follows: TGTGCCAGCACCGAAGCGAGCCTTTCACCCCTCCACTTT. This sequence encodes CASTEASLSPLHF.

CDR3 nucleotides: TGTGCCAGCAGCGCGGGACTAGCGGCCACCAATGAGCAGTTCTTC. Its translation: CASSAGLAATNEQFF. The V and J genes are TRBV7-3 and TRBJ2-1, with 11 bases identical to TRBD2. CDR1 is SGHTA, CDR2 FQGTGA, per germline. This CDR3 comprises 15 residues. V gave up 5 bases and J gave up 6 bases; unmatched junction bases: 6.

This clone was recorded a few times. The chain employs TRBV7-8 and TRBJ2-7; D is possibly TRBD1 (6 bases). CDR1 SGHVS and CDR2 FQNEAQ come from the germline V gene. Trimming shortened V by 2 bases and J by 6 bases, and 14 bases separated the two germline ends. This CDR3 comprises 14 residues. The CDR3 nucleotides read TGTGCCAGCAGCTTACTTGTAAGCAGGGGCGAGCAGTACTTC. It yields the protein CASSLLVSRGEQYF.

The gene calls are TRBV23-1 and TRBJ1-5; the match to TRBD1 covers 8 bases. TRBV23-1 qualifies as an ORF whose function is uncertain. The trim removed 4 bases at V and 0 bases at J, leaving 8 bases unmatched. The CDR3 loop spans 17 amino acids. The CDR3 DNA reads TGCGCCAGCAGTCTAGACAGGGGCGACTATAGCAATCAGCCCCAGCATTTT. This codes for CASSLDRGDYSNQPQHF.

The J gene is TRBJ2-7, the V gene TRBV5-1, with TRBD2 as a possible D gene (5 bases). Deletions cut 0 bases from V and 4 bases from J, with 14 bases between. This CDR3 spans 15 amino acids. Germline assignment: CDR1 SGHRS and CDR2 YFSETQ. CDR3 protein: CASSLGAEFAYEQYF. CDR3 sequence (DNA): TGCGCCAGCAGCTTGGGAGCGGAGTTCGCGTACGAGCAGTACTTC. Full variable domain (missing parts from reference TRBV5-1 and TRBJ2-7): KAGVTQTPRYLIKTRGQQVTLSCSPISGHRSVSWYQQTPGQGLQFLFEYFSETQRNKGNFPGRFSGRQFSNSRSEMNVSTLELGDSALYLCASSLGAEFAYEQYFGPGTRLTVT.

This clone was seen a single time. The gene calls are TRBV18 and TRBJ1-1; the match to TRBD1 covers 12 bases. Trimming at V came to 3 bases and at J to 1 base, leaving 9 bases not matched to a gene. CDR3 length equals 18 residues. Germline V gene data show CDR1 as KGHSH and CDR2 as LQKENI. CDR3 region: CASSPPGTGGRSNTEAFF. CDR3 DNA sequence: TGTGCCAGCTCACCGCCCGGGACAGGGGGCCGGTCGAACACTGAAGCTTTCTTT.

The rearrangement links TRBV13 to TRBJ1-2; 11 bases align to TRBD1. This CDR3 is built from 18 residues. Germline assignment: CDR1 PRHDT and CDR2 FYEKMQ (reference sequence). With 3 bases clipped from V and 0 bases from J, the junction kept 9 bases outside the gene matches. The CDR3 DNA reads as TGTGCCAGCAGCTTTGGGACAGGGGGTGTCGGAGCTAACTATGGCTACACCTTC. Translation gives CASSFGTGGVGANYGYTF.

V usage is TRBV10-1 and J usage is TRBJ1-2, with 7 bases lining up with TRBD1. The germline V gene has CDR1 WNHNN and CDR2 SYGVQD (reference sequence). V gave up 9 bases and J gave up 7 bases; unmatched junction bases: 11. The CDR3 runs to 13 residues. CDR3 sequence: CASSPGTDLGYTF. Here the CDR3 DNA reads TGCGCCAGTTCCCCCGGGACAGATCTTGGCTACACCTTC.

V usage is TRBV7-9 and J usage is TRBJ2-5, with a weak D call TRBD1 (6 bases). Germline V gene data show CDR1 as SEHNR and CDR2 as FQNEAQ (reference sequence). The CDR3 consists of 17 residues. Deletions cut 4 bases from V and 4 bases from J, with 22 bases between. CDR3 sequence reads: CASSSSKRDTRRETQYF. The CDR3 coding sequence is TGTGCCAGCAGCTCCAGTAAACGGGACACTCGTAGAGAGACCCAGTACTTC.

This rearrangement joins TRBV5-1 to TRBJ1-3; no clear D gene. V lost 0 bases and J lost 8, with 12 bases in between. This CDR3 has 14 amino acids. Germline V gene lookup returns CDR1 SGHRS and CDR2 YFSETQ. CDR3 amino acids: CASSLEFGLDTIYF. The DNA for the CDR3 is TGCGCCAGCAGCTTGGAGTTCGGGTTGGACACCATATATTTT.

This clone was detected only a few times. The chain is built from TRBV6-6 and TRBJ2-1, with D tentatively TRBD2 (5 bases). Germline CDR1 and CDR2: MNHNY and SVGAGI (reference sequence). V lost 0 bases and J lost 3, with 12 bases in between. The CDR3 length is 16 residues. The CDR3 nucleotides read TGTGCCAGCAGTTACTCGCATCTGAGGGACTACAATGAGCAGTTCTTC. It yields the protein CASSYSHLRDYNEQFF.

This clone was detected only a few times. V is TRBV6-5 and J is TRBJ1-5, with a possible D match to TRBD1 (5 bases). The CDR3 runs to 15 residues. Germline V gene lookup returns CDR1 MNHEY and CDR2 SVGAGI. The V end lost 4 bases, the J end lost 5 bases, and 15 bases lay between the germline ends. The CDR3 here is CASSLFEGRDQPQHF. The CDR3 DNA sequence: TGTGCCAGCAGTTTATTTGAGGGGAGGGATCAGCCCCAGCATTTT.

This chain connects TRBV2 to TRBJ2-5, with D possibly matching TRBD1 (6 bases). The J call may be faulty, since TRBJ2-7 better matches the DNA end. The CDR3 spans 13 residues. Germline V CDR1 and CDR2: SNHLY, FYNNEI. The CDR3 bases are TGTGCCAGCAGGGACAGTACAAACTACGAGCAGTACTTC. As protein: CASRDSTNYEQYF.

This chain uses TRBV9 with TRBJ2-7; tentative D call: TRBD2 (6 bases). The germline V gene encodes CDR1 SGDLS and CDR2 YYNGEE. The V end was cut by 0 bases, the J end by 1 base, with 11 bases between. The CDR3 spans 15 residues. The CDR3 sequence is CASSVGRGLSYEQYF. CDR3 in DNA: TGTGCCAGCAGCGTAGGGCGGGGCTTATCCTACGAGCAGTACTTC.

This clone was counted a few times. The chain links TRBV4-1 to TRBJ1-2, with 7 positions matching TRBD1. Germline V lookup: CDR1 MGHRA, CDR2 YSYEKL. The CDR3 loop spans 16 amino acids. The J segment lost 4 bases and the V segment lost 2 bases, leaving 10 bases of the junction unmatched. The CDR3 bases are TGCGCCAGCAGCCAACCCAACAGGGGTTCCGCCTATGGCTACACCTTC. The encoded protein is CASSQPNRGSAYGYTF.

The V gene is TRBV11-2, the J gene TRBJ2-2; the D gene is possibly TRBD2 (5 bases). The CDR3 has 12 amino acids. Germline CDR1 SGHAT, CDR2 FQNNGV. Deletions cut 5 bases from V and 6 bases from J, with 7 bases between. The CDR3 DNA sequence: TGTGCCAGCAGCAAGGGAGCCGGGGAGCTGTTTTTT. Its translation: CASSKGAGELFF.

In its sample, this clone was seen once. The J gene is TRBJ1-2, the V gene TRBV6-5; 8 bases are shared with TRBD1. This CDR3 spans 15 amino acids. Germline V lookup: CDR1 MNHEY, CDR2 SVGAGI. The J segment lost 9 bases and the V segment lost 6 bases, leaving 15 bases of the junction unmatched. The chain's CDR3 is CASSPHLQGAASYTF. CDR3 bases: TGTGCCAGCAGCCCACACTTGCAGGGGGCAGCGAGCTACACCTTC.

The chain uses TRBV6-1 and TRBJ2-5, with a weak D call TRBD2 (5 bases). CDR1 is MNHNS and CDR2 is SASEGT in the germline V gene. The CDR3 contains 15 residues. Between the trimmed V and J ends, which lost 5 bases and 1 base, there was a span of 14 bases. For the CDR3, the DNA is TGTGCCAGCAGTCGACCGGGAACCCTCCAAGAGACCCAGTACTTC. It codes for CASSRPGTLQETQYF.

J is TRBJ1-5 and V is TRBV6-6; possible D gene TRBD1, 5 bases. Deletions cut 0 bases from V and 11 bases from J, with 11 bases between. CDR3 length: 13 amino acids. Germline V CDR1 and CDR2: MNHNY, SVGAGI (reference sequence). The CDR3: CASSYSREGAQHF. In nucleotides, the CDR3 is TGTGCCAGCAGTTACTCTCGCGAAGGGGCCCAGCATTTT.

The genes are TRBV5-1 and TRBJ2-3; a weak D match, TRBD2 (5 bases). The V gene lost 0 bases and the J gene lost 3 bases, with 8 bases spanning the gap. The CDR3 spans 14 residues. CDR1 is SGHRS and CDR2 is YFSETQ in the germline V gene. The CDR3 here is CASSLVAGTDTQYF. The CDR3, as DNA: TGCGCCAGCAGCTTGGTTGCGGGTACAGATACGCAGTATTTT.

The rearrangement joins TRBV5-4 to TRBJ2-2, with 9 bases that match TRBD2. V trimming: 3 bases; J trimming: 7 bases; junction bases outside the gene matches: 16. Germline CDR1 is SGHNT and CDR2 is YYREEE (reference sequence). This CDR3 region has 18 residues. CDR3 amino acids: CASSSGREGLGSSGELFF. DNA of the CDR3: TGTGCCAGCAGCTCAGGGCGGGAGGGCCTGGGTTCGAGCGGGGAGCTGTTTTTT.

Comments on this clone: The same CDR3 arises from other DNA sequences in this sample as well. This chain uses TRBV10-1 with TRBJ2-2; maybe TRBD2 (7 bases). CDR1 is WNHNN, CDR2 SYGVQD, per germline (reference sequence). The V gene lost 3 bases and the J gene lost 0 bases, with 8 bases spanning the gap. This CDR3 spans 15 amino acids. This CDR3 is CASSEGGANTGELFF. The CDR3 nucleotides read TGCGCCAGCAGTGAAGGGGGGGCGAACACCGGGGAGCTGTTTTTT.

The chain combines TRBV4-1 with TRBJ2-3; D possibly corresponds to TRBD2 (6 bases). Trimming took 2 bases from V and 2 from J, leaving 8 bases between them. Germline V gives CDR1 MGHRA, CDR2 YSYEKL. The CDR3 is 14 amino acids. As DNA, the CDR3 is TGCGCCAGCAGCCAAAGGGACTTCACAGATACGCAGTATTTT. Protein: CASSQRDFTDTQYF.

This clone was counted a few times. V is TRBV6-6 and J is TRBJ1-5, with D unresolved. The germline CDR1 and CDR2 sequences are MNHNY and SVGAGI (reference sequence). CDR3 size: 15 residues. Trimming left V 2 bases short and J 1 base short, with 9 bases between. The CDR3 nucleotides are TGTGCCAGCAGTTACACCCGAGGGAGCAATCAGCCCCAGCATTTT. Translation: CASSYTRGSNQPQHF.